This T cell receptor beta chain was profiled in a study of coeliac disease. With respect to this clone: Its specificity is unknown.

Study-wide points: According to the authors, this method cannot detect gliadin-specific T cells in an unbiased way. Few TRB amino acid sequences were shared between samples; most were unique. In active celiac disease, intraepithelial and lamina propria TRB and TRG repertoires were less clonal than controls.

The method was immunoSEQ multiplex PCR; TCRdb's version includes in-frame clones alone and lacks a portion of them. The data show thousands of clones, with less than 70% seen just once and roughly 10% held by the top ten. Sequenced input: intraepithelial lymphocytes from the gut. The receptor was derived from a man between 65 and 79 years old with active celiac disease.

The CDR3 nucleotides are TGTGCCAGCACCCCCGGCGGGGGTCTATACAATGAGCAGTTCTTC. The encoded protein is CASTPGGGLYNEQFF. The chain carries TRBV11-2 and TRBJ2-1; 7 positions match TRBD2. The trim removed 7 bases at V and 4 bases at J, leaving 10 bases unmatched. This CDR3 has 15 residues. Germline-derived CDR1 and CDR2 are SGHAT and FQNNGV.